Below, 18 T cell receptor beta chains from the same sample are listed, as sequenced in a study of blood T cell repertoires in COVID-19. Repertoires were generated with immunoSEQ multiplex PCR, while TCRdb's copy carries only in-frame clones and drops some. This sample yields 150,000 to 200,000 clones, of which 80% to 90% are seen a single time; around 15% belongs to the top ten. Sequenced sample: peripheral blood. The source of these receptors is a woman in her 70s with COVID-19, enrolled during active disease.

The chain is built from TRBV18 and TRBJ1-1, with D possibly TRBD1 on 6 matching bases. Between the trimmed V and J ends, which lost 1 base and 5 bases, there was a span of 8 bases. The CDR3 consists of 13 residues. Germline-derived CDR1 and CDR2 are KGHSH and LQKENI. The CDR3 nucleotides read TGTGCCAGCTCACCACAAGGGGGAACTGAAGCTTTCTTT. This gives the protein CASSPQGGTEAFF. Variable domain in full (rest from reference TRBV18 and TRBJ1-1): NAGVMQNPRHLVRRRGQEARLRCSPMKGHSHVYWYRQLPEEGLKFMVYLQKENIIDESGMPKERFSAEFPKEGPSILRIQQVVRGDSAAYFCASSPQGGTEAFFGQGTRLTVV.

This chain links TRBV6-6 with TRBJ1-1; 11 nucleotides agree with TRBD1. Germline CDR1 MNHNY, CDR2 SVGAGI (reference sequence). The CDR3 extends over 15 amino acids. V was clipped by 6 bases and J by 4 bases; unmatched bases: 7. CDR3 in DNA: TGTGCCAGCAGAAATTCCGGGACAGGGGGCACTGAAGCTTTCTTT. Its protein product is CASRNSGTGGTEAFF.

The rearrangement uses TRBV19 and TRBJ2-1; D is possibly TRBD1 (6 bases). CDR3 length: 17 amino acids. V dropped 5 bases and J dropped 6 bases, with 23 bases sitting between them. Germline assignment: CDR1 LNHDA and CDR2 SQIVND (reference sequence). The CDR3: CASSQLDSSQFINEQFF. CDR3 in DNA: TGTGCCAGTAGTCAACTGGACAGCTCTCAGTTCATCAATGAGCAGTTCTTC. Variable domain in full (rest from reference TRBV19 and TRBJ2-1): DGGITQSPKYLFRKEGQNVTLSCEQNLNHDAMYWYRQDPGQGLRLIYYSQIVNDFQKGDIAEGYSVSREKKESFPLTVTSAQKNPTAFYLCASSQLDSSQFINEQFFGPGTRLTVL.

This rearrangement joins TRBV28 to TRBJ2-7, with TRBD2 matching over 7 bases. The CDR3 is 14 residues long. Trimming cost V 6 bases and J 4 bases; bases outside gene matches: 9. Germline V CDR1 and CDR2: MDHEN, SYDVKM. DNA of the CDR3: TGTGCCAGCAGCCCAGGGCGGGGGAAGTACGAGCAGTACTTC. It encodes CASSPGRGKYEQYF. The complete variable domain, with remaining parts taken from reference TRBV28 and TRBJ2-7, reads DVKVTQSSRYLVKRTGEKVFLECVQDMDHENMFWYRQDPGLGLRLIYFSYDVKMKEKGDIPEGYSVSREKKERFSLILESASTNQTSMYLCASSPGRGKYEQYFGPGTRLTVT.

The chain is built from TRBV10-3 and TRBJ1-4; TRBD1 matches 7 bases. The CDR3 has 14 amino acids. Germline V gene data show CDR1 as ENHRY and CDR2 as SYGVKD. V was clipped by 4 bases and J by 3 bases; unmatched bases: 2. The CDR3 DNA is TGTGCCATCAGTGCGGGGACAGCTAATGAAAAACTGTTTTTT. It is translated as CAISAGTANEKLFF.

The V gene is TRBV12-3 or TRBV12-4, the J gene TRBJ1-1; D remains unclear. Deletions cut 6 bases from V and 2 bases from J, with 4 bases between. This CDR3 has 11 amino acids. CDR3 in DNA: TGTGCCAGCAGACTAAACACTGAAGCTTTCTTT. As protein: CASRLNTEAFF.

CDR3: CASRTTSGGHGELFF. The CDR3 nucleotides read TGTGCCAGCAGGACGACTAGCGGGGGGCACGGGGAGCTGTTTTTT. This chain uses TRBV28 with TRBJ2-2; 13 nucleotides match TRBD2. The CDR3 is 15 amino acids. V lost 6 bases to trimming and J lost 7 bases; unmatched junction nucleotides: 5. The V gene's germline CDR1 is MDHEN and CDR2 SYDVKM.

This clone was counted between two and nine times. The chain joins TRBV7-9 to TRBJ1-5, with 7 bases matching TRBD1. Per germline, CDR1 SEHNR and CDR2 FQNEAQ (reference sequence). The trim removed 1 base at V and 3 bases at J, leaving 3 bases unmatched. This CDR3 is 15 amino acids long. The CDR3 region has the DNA TGTGCCAGCAGCTTAGGGGACAGCAACAATCAGCCCCAGCATTTT. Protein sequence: CASSLGDSNNQPQHF.

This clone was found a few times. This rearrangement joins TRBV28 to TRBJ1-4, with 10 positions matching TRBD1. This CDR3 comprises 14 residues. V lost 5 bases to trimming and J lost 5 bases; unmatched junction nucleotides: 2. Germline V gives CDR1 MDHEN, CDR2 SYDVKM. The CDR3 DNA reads TGTGCCAGCAGTGAGGACAGGGGGAATGAAAAACTGTTTTTT. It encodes CASSEDRGNEKLFF.

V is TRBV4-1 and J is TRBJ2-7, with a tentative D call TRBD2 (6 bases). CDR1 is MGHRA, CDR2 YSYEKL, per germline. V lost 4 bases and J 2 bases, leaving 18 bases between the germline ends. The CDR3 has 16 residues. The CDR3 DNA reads TGCGCCAGCAGCCCCCCCGGCTCCTTAGCGGCCTACGAGCAGTACTTC. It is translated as CASSPPGSLAAYEQYF.

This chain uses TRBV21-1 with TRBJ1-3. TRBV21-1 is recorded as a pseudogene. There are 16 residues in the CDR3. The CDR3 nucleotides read TGTGCCAGCAGCAAAGCAGGCGGGGAGCGTGGAAACACCATATATTTT. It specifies CASSKAGGERGNTIYF.

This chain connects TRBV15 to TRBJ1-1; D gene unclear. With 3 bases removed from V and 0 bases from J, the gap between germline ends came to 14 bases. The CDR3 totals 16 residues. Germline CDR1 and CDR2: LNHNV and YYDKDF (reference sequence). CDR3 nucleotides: TGTGCCACCAGCAGTCCCCCGGGGTTCATGAACACTGAAGCTTTCTTT. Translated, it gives CATSSPPGFMNTEAFF.

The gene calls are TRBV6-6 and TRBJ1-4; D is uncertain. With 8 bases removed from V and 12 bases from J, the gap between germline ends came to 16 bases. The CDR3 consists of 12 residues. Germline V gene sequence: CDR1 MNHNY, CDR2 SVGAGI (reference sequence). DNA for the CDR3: TGTGCCAGCTGTAAGGTATCAGGCGAACTGTTTTTT. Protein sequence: CASCKVSGELFF.

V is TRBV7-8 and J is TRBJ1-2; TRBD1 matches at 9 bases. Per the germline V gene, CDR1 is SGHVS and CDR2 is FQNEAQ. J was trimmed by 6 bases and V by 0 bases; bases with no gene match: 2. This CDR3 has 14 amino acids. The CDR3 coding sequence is TGTGCCAGCAGCTTAGCTACAGGGGGCGATGGCTACACCTTC. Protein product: CASSLATGGDGYTF.

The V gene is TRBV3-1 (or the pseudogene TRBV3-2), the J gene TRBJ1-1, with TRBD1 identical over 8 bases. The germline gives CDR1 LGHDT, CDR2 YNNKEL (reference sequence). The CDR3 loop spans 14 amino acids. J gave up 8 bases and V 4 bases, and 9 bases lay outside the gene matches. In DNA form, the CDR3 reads TGTGCCAGCAGCCTCCGACAGGGGCAGGTCGAAGCTTTCTTT. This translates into CASSLRQGQVEAFF.

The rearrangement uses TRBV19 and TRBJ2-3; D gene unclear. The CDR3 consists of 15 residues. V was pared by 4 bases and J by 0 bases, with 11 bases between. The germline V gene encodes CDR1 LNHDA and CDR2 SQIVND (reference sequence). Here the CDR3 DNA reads TGTGCCAGTAGTAGTGAATGGGCGAGCACAGATACGCAGTATTTT. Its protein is CASSSEWASTDTQYF.

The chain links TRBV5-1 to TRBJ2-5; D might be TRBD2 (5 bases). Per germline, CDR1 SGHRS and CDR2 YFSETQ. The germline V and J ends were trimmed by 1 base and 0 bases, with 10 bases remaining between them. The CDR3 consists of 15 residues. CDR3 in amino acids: CASSLTKRNQETQYF. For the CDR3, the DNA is TGCGCCAGCAGCTTGACAAAGCGGAACCAAGAGACCCAGTACTTC.

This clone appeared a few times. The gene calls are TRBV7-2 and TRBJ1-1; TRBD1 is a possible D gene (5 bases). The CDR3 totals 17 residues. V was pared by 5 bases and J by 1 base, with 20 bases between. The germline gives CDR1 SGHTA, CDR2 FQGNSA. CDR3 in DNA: TGTGCCAGCAGCCCCACTCTCCTCAGGGCAAGGAACACTGAAGCTTTCTTT. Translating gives CASSPTLLRARNTEAFF.